The T cell receptor (beta chain) described here comes from a study of cytomegalovirus exposure and HLA in healthy donors (dated by TCRdb to between 2016 and 2019). At the level of the whole study: In an earlier analysis of under 750 of the donors, 276 Gb of sequence data and 100 million or so unique TCR beta sequences from about 190 million T cells were reported. Approximately 310 gigabases of sequencing data and around 80 million unique TCR sequences made up an early release that covered under 750 HLA-typed donors. Among the roughly 390 genotyped donors, approximately 81% belonged to the genetic ancestry cluster associated with self-reported Caucasian donors. The study was designed to test whether signatures of past pathogen exposure could be identified by cataloging public T cell receptors. Using immunosequencing, the study profiled T cell repertoires from fewer than 700 subjects and related those repertoires to cytomegalovirus serostatus. In addition to the first cohort of roughly 700 subjects, a separate validation cohort of 120 different subjects was used. High-throughput TCR immunosequencing, statistical association of individual TCRs with disease status, and machine learning were combined to predict cytomegalovirus infection status. To study patterns of TCR occurrence, a later analysis re-analyzed previously published TCR beta repertoires from around 660 donors and added high-resolution HLA genotyping. In the later analysis, no new phenotypic data were used to find candidate immune exposures; instead, reliance was placed on TCR beta sequences and their occurrence across donors. An earlier analysis of 587 of the donors applied high-throughput TCR beta sequencing to assess whether each TCR beta V gene segment acted as functional or pseudogenic. Donor age, sex, ethnicity and CMV serostatus were compiled together with the repertoire data. Genome-wide SNP genotypes for about 60% of the 666 donors were used in a later genetic analysis, which treated that subset as a discovery cohort. Every repertoire in the discovery cohort had been generated on one and the same sequencing platform. HLA typing included class I and class II loci at four-digit resolution. The number of donors typed differed by locus, with 629-630 for A, B, C, DRB1 and DQB1, about 500 for DQA1, 600 to 610 for DPA1, and approximately 470 for DPB1. About five DR-DQ haplotypes were handled as single units for association and clustering because linkage in the cohort was strong. Among a few hundred genotyped donors of the cohort, an average of approximately 240,000 unique TCR beta nucleotide sequences were sequenced per donor, around 20% of them non-productive. The paper's findings and limits, for the study overall: A cluster of highly shared sequence variants was judged likely to be a technical artifact of the sequencing pipeline. Broadly in line with IMGT annotations, most TCR beta V segments showed up in productive rearrangements about 90% or about 30% of the time in an earlier analysis of a few hundred of the donors. At a false discovery rate of 0.05, a later analysis linked some 18,000 TCR beta sequences to specific HLA alleles. The study listed 164 TCR beta chains as associated with cytomegalovirus. A later genetic analysis reported fewer N-insertions in productive TCRs among donors in an Asian-associated ancestry cluster than the approximately 670-donor mean. Linkage disequilibrium might explain the correlated functional status among segregating V segments, but an unknown experimental factor could not be ruled out. The classifier was reported to diagnose cytomegalovirus status with high specificity and sensitivity in both the original cohort and the validation cohort. A later analysis found that TCR association rates varied across HLA loci, with DRB1 alleles showing the most associated TCRs and HLA-C alleles the fewest. Presence/absence analyses assumed roughly uniform sequencing depth across donors, an assumption that may not hold. In a later analysis, several top co-occurrence clusters were reported to appear linked to parvovirus B19, influenza, CMV and Epstein-Barr virus. In a later analysis, HLA-associated TCR beta chains showed more clonal expansion and lower generation probabilities than non-associated chains that were equally common. Most TCR sequences were seen in very few donors, while some public TCRs were found in many individuals. A further reported finding was that TCR beta sequences accurately predicted the HLA-A and HLA-B alleles for most subjects in the first cohort. A few of the identified cytomegalovirus-associated TCR beta chains were confirmed in vitro to be specific for cytomegalovirus antigens. When HLA alleles, especially DR and DQ, strongly co-occurred, attributing TCR associations to individual alleles was difficult. Because HLA typing was missing for some donors at each locus, association tests included only the typed subset. Only TCR beta chains were sequenced in this cohort, and the absence of alpha or paired-chain data limited detectable features. The only immune exposure information available for the cohort was CMV serostatus. Because counts were too low, about 18 rarely observed V segments, including chromosome 9 orphons, were excluded from the earlier analysis of a few hundred of the donors. Some IMGT-functional V segments, including TRBV6-2 and TRBV6-3, could not be told apart with the 87-base-pair reads, so those segments were excluded. It was suggested by the authors that the approach could potentially be generalized to other disease states and immunological phenotypes. In a later analysis, most CMV-associated TCR beta chains were found to appear HLA-restricted, with HLA associations seemingly driven largely by CMV exposure. A later genetic analysis associated a missense DCLRE1C variant with V-gene and J-gene trimming of TCR beta chains, and an independent cohort replicated the association.

For this clone: Its cognate antigen has yet to be identified. It has no much larger one-base neighbor in the sample; base qualities were not kept.

The library was generated by the immunoSEQ multiplex PCR assay. The multiplex PCR relied on a mix of 60 forward primers for TCR Vbeta segments and 13 reverse primers for TCR Jbeta segments. A multiplex PCR assay on genomic DNA amplified the CDR3 region of rearranged TCR beta genes. Amplified TCR beta libraries were sequenced as 87-base-pair reads on the Illumina HiSeq System. In the source study's methods: A later analysis counted 65 million to 90 million unique TCR beta chains across the 550 to 750 repertoires, and some 11 million of these chains were shared by at least two donors. To remove PCR and sequencing errors, raw reads were error-corrected and collapsed into unique sequences using a nearest-neighbor algorithm that merged closely related sequences. Alignment of CDR3 sequences to IMGT reference sequences was used to assign V, D and J gene segments. Each retained sequence needed at least a six-nucleotide match to both a V gene segment and a J gene segment. A rearrangement counted as productive if the CDR3 had no stop codons and remained in frame with V and J, and every other rearrangement counted as non-productive. CDR3 was defined according to IMGT convention as the region running from the second conserved V-encoded cysteine to the conserved J-encoded phenylalanine. The earlier analysis of 587 of the donors excluded any sequence lacking an unambiguous match to a single V gene segment. An earlier analysis of a few hundred of the donors classified V segments as functional when productive rearrangements were above 56.7% and as segregating when the standard deviation between donors was above 5%. A statistical classification framework was built to diagnose cytomegalovirus status from the catalog of TCR beta chain sequences. A later analysis assigned V and J genes by comparing TCR nucleotide sequences with IMGT/GENE-DB human TR gene sequences. In a later analysis, CDR3 sequences and most-parsimonious VDJ recombination scenarios were assigned using the TCRdist pipeline. In a later analysis, every TCR beta chain was defined by the combination of its CDR3 amino acid sequence and its V-gene family, and reads without a unique V-gene family were dropped. To address suspected cross-contamination and a sequencing artifact, a later analysis removed around 590 highly shared, low-generation-probability nucleotide sequences. A later analysis calculated a clonal expansion index for each public chain from normalized within-repertoire ranks of inferred template counts. Generation probabilities in a later analysis came from a VDJ recombination model fitted to out-of-frame rearrangements, and those results were checked against IGoR. In a later analysis, hypergeometric tests were used to score TCR-TCR, TCR-HLA and TCR-CMV co-occurrence, with a repertoire-size bias correction applied to TCR pairs. To estimate false discovery rates, a later analysis permuted the HLA or CMV assignments 20 times. In a later analysis, co-occurring TCRs were grouped using DBSCAN, and TCRdist sequence similarity was added for clustering within HLA-allele-positive subsets. For co-occurrence clustering, repertoires with fewer than 30,000 or more than 120,000 public chains were excluded, along with several repertoires with anomalous nucleotide sharing. In its TCRdb copy, this immuneACCESS table keeps in-frame sequences only and misses some clones. Where compared with another copy, unresolved V genes explain less than half of these, and the others have no known cause. V and J calls plus clone size are reproduced from that table; the DNA served to infer D and trimming. Here the sample has 150,000 to 200,000 clones; more than 75% occur a single time. The ten largest make up around 14% of the sample.

The cohort comprised around 690 healthy bone marrow donors. At the time of sampling, all cohort members were nominally healthy, though unrecorded immune exposures were likely present. The donor was CMV seronegative and was included in the group of about 350 seronegative cohort members. A peripheral blood sample was provided by each donor, and peripheral blood mononuclear cells were used for TCR beta sequencing. Genomic DNA extraction from the blood cell samples was performed with the Qiagen DNeasy Blood Extraction Kit. From the cysteine through the phenylalanine, the CDR3 covers 15 amino acids. The read is trimmed to its CDR3 DNA, 45 bases read in frame from base 1. The germline V end is reduced by 0 bases and the J end by 3 bases; junction bases left unmatched: 2. CDR1 and CDR2 (SGHTS, YDEGEE) derive from the germline V gene.

The V and J segments used are TRBV5-8 and TRBJ2-3, with 9 bases in between that match TRBD2. The TCR comes from a middle-aged woman in good health and CMV-seronegative. The source material was PBMCs. The CDR3 region reads CASSLGLAGTDTQYF. The DNA sequence is given as TGTGCCAGCAGCTTGGGGCTAGCGGGGACAGATACGCAGTATTTT.